Listed here are 3 T cell receptor beta chains from one sample, sequenced in a study of cytomegalovirus exposure and HLA in healthy donors. Amplification used 60 Vbeta primers and 13 Jbeta primers. The method was immunoSEQ multiplex PCR; TCRdb's version includes in-frame clones alone and lacks a portion of them. The sample includes roughly 170,000 clones, around 86% of them seen just once. The specimen was PBMCs. These receptors all come from a man aged 45-65 years in good health and CMV-seronegative.

This chain connects TRBV4-3 to TRBJ2-7, with D possibly TRBD2 on 6 matching bases. V lost 0 bases and J 2 bases, leaving 11 bases between the germline ends. This CDR3 is built from 15 residues. The germline gives CDR1 LGHNA, CDR2 YSLEER. The CDR3 protein is CASSQDPGDAYEQYF. In nucleotides, the CDR3 is TGCGCCAGCAGCCAAGATCCGGGAGACGCCTACGAGCAGTACTTC.

The V call is TRBV4-2, the J call TRBJ1-5; 8 bases match TRBD1. The CDR3 extends over 14 amino acids. The V segment lost 4 bases and the J segment 2 bases; nucleotides outside the gene matches: 1. Per germline, CDR1 LGHNA and CDR2 YNFKEQ. The CDR3 spells CASSPTGGNQPQHF. The CDR3 DNA reads as TGTGCCAGCAGCCCGACAGGGGGCAATCAGCCCCAGCATTTT.

The chain recombines TRBV28 with TRBJ1-2, with unresolved D. V lost 6 bases to trimming and J lost 2 bases, with 16 bases between them. Germline CDR1 and CDR2: MDHEN and SYDVKM. The CDR3 contains 15 residues. The CDR3 DNA sequence: TGTGCCAGCAGCCCATCCAAGGGAGTGAACTATGGCTACACCTTC. Protein sequence: CASSPSKGVNYGYTF.